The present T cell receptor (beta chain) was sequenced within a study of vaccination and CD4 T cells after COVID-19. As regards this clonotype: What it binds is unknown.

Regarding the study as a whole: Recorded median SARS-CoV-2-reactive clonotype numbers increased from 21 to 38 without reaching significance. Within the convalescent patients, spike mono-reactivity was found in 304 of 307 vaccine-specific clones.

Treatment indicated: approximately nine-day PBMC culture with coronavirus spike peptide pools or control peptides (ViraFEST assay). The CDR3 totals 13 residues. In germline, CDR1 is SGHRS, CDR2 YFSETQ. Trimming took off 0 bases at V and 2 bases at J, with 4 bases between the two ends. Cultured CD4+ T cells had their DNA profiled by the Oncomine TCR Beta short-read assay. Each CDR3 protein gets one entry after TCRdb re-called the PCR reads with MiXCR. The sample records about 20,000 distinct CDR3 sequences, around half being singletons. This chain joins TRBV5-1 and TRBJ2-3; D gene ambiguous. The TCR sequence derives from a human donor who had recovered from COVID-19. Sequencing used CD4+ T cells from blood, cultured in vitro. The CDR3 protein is CASSLGPTDTQYF. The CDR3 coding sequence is TGCGCCAGCAGCTTGGGTCCCACAGATACGCAGTATTTT.